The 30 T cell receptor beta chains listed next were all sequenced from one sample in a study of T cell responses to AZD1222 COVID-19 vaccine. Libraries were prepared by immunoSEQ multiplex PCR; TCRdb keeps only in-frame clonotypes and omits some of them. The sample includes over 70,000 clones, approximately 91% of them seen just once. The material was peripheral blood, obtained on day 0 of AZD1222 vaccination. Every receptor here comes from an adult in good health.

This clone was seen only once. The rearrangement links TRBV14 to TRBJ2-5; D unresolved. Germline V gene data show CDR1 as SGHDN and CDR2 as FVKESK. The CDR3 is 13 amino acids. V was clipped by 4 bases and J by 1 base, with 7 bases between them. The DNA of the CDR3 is TGTGCCAGCAGCCTGGTCCCCCAAGAGACCCAGTACTTC. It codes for CASSLVPQETQYF.

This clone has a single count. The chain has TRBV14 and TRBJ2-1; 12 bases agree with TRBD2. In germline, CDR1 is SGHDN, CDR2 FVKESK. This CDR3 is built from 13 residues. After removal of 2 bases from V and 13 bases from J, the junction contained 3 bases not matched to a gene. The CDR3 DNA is TGTGCCAGCAGCCAATTACTAGCGGGAGGTCAGTTCTTC. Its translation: CASSQLLAGGQFF.

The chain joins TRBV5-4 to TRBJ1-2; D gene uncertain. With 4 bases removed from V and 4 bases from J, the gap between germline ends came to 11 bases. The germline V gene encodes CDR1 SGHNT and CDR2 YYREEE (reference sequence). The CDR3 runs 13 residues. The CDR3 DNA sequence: TGTGCCAGCAGCGTGGGAGCCACCTATGGCTACACCTTC. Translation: CASSVGATYGYTF.

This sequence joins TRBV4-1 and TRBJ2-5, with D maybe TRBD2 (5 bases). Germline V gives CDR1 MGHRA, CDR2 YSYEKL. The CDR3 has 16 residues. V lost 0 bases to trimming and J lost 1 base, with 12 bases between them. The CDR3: CASSQEIGGLQETQYF. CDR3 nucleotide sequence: TGCGCCAGCAGCCAAGAGATCGGTGGACTCCAAGAGACCCAGTACTTC.

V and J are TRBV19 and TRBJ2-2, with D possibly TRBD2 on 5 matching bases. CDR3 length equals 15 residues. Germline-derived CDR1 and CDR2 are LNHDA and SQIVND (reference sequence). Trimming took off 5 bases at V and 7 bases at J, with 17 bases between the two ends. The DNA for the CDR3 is TGTGCCAGTAGTGTTTCCCGTACTCGGGACGGGGAGCTGTTTTTT. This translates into CASSVSRTRDGELFF.

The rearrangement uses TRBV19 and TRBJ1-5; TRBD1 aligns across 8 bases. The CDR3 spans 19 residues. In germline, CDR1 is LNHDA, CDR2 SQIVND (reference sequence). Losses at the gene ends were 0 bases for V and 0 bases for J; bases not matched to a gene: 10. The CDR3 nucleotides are TGTGCCAGTAGTATAGATCGGGGACAGGAGGGCCATAGCAATCAGCCCCAGCATTTT. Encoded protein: CASSIDRGQEGHSNQPQHF.

CDR3 coding DNA: TGTGCCAGCAGCAGAGGACAGTCCACTGAAGCTTTCTTT. This sequence encodes CASSRGQSTEAFF. The V and J genes are TRBV28 and TRBJ1-1; tentatively, D is TRBD1 (6 bases). Trimming took off 6 bases at V and 4 bases at J, with 12 bases between the two ends. This CDR3 has 13 residues. Germline V CDR1 and CDR2: MDHEN, SYDVKM.

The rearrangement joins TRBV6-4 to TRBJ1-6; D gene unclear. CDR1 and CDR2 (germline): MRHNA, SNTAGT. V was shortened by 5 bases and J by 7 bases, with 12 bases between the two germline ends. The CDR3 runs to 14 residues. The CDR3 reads CASSLETYNSPLHF. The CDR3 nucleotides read TGTGCCAGCAGTTTAGAGACGTACAATTCACCCCTCCACTTT.

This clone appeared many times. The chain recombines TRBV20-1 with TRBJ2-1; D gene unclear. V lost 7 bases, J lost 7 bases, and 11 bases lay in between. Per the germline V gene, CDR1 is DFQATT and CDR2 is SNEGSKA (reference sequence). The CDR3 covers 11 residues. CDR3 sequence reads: CSGRPLNEQFF. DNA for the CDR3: TGCAGTGGACGCCCTTTGAATGAGCAGTTCTTC.

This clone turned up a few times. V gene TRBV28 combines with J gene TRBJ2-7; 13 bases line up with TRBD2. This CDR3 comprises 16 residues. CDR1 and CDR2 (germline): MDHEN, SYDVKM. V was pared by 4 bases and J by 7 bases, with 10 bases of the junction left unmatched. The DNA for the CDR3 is TGTGCCAGCAGTTCACTACTAGCGGGAGGGCCGGGGGAGCAGTACTTC. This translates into CASSSLLAGGPGEQYF.

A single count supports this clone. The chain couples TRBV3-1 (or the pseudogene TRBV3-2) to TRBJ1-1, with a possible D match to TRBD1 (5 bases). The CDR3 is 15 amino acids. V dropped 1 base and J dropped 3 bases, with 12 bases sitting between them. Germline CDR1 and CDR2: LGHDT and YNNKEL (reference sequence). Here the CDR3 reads CASSQASRGDTEAFF. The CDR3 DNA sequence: TGTGCCAGCAGCCAAGCTTCGAGGGGAGACACTGAAGCTTTCTTT.

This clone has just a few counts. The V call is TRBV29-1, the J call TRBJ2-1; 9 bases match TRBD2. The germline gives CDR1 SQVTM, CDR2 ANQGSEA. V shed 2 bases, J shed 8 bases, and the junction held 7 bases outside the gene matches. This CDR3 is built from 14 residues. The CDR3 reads CSVENSGSRDEQFF. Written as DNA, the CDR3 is TGCAGCGTTGAAAATAGCGGGAGTCGGGATGAGCAGTTCTTC.

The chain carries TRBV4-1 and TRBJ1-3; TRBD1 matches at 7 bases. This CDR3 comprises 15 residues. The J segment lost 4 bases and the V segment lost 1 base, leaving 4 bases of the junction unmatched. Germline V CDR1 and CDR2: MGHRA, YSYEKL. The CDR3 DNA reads TGCGCCAGCAGCCAAGGTCCAGGGGGAGGAAACACCATATATTTT. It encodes CASSQGPGGGNTIYF.

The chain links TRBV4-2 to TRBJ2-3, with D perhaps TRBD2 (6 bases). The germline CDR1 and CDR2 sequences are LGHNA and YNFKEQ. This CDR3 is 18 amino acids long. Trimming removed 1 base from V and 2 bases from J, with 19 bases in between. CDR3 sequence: CASSQAPWGDSNTDTQYF. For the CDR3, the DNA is TGTGCCAGCAGCCAAGCTCCATGGGGGGACTCAAACACAGATACGCAGTATTTT.

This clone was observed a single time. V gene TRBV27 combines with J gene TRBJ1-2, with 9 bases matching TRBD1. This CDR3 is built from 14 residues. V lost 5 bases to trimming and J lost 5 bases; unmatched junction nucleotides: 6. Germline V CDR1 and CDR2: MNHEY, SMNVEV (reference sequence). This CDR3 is CASSLRTGAYGYTF. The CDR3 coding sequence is TGTGCCAGCAGTCTCCGGACAGGGGCGTATGGCTACACCTTC.

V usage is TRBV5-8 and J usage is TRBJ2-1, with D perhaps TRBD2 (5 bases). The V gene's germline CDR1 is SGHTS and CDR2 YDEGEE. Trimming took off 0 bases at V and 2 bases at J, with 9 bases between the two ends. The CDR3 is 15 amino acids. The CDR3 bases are TGTGCCAGCAGCTTGGCGGGGAGAACCTACAATGAGCAGTTCTTC. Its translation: CASSLAGRTYNEQFF.

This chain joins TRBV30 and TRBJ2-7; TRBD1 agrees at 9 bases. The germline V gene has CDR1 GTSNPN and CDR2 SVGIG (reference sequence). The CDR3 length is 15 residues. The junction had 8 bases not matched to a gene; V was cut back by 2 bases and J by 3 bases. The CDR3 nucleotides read TGTGCCTGGAGTCTAGGACAGGGGACGGACTACGAGCAGTACTTC. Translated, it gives CAWSLGQGTDYEQYF.

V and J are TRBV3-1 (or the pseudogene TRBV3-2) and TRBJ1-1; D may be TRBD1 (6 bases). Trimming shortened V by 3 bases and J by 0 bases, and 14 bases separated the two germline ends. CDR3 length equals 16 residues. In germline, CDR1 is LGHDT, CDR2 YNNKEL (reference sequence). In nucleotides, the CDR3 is TGTGCCAGCAGCCAGAAAATGGGGGGCATGAACACTGAAGCTTTCTTT. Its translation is CASSQKMGGMNTEAFF.

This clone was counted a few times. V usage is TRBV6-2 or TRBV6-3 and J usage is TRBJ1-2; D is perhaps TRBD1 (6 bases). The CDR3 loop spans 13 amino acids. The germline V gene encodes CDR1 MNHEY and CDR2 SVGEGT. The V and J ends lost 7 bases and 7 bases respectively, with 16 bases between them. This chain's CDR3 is CASTPRGTSGYTF. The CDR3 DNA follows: TGTGCCAGCACCCCAAGGGGGACGAGTGGCTACACCTTC.

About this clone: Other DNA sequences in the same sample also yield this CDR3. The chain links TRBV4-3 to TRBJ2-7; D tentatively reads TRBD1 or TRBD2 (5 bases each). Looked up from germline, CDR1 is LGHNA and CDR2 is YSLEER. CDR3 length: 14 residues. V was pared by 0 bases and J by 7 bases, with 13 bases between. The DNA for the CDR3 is TGCGCCAGCAGCCAAGATCTACGAGGGGTTGAGCAGTACTTC. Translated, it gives CASSQDLRGVEQYF.

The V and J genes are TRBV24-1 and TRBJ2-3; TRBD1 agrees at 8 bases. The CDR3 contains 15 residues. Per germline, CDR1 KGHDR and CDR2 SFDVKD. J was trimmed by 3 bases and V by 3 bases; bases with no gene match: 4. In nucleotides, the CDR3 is TGTGCCACCAGTGATGAAGGACAGGGAACAGATACGCAGTATTTT. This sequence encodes CATSDEGQGTDTQYF.

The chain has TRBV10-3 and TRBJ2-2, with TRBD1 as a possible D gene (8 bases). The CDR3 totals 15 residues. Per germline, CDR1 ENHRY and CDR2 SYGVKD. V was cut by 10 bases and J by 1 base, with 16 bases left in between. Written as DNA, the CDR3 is TGTGCCACTAAGACAGGGGAGGGGAACACCGGGGAGCTGTTTTTT. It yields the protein CATKTGEGNTGELFF.

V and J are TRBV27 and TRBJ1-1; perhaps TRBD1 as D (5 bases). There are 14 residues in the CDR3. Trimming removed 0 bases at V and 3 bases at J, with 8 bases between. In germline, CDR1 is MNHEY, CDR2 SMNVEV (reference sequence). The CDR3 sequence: CASSLSQGDTEAFF. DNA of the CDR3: TGTGCCAGCAGTTTATCTCAGGGTGACACTGAAGCTTTCTTT.

CDR3 DNA: TGTGCCAGTAGTATAGGGATTAACGAGCAGTACTTC. It codes for CASSIGINEQYF. The J gene is TRBJ2-7, the V gene TRBV19; D call uncertain. The V gene's germline CDR1 is LNHDA and CDR2 SQIVND (reference sequence). The CDR3 consists of 12 residues. V lost 1 base to trimming and J lost 5 bases, with 6 bases between them.

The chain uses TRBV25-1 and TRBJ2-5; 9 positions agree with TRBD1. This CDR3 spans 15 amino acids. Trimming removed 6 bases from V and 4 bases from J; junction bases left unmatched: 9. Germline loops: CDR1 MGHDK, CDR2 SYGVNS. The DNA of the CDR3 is TGTGCCAGCAGGAACCGGGACAGGGTGGGAGAGACCCAGTACTTC. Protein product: CASRNRDRVGETQYF. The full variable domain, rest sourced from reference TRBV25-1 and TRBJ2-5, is EADIYQTPRYLVIGTGKKITLECSQTMGHDKMYWYQQDPGMELHLIHYSYGVNSTEKGDLSSESTVSRIRTEHFPLTLESARPSHTSQYLCASRNRDRVGETQYFGPGTRLLVL.

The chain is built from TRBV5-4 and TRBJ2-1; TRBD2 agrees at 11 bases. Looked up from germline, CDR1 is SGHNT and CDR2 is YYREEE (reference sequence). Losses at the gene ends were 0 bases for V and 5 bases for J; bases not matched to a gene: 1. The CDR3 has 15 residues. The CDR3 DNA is TGTGCCAGCAGCTTGGTGACTAGCGGGGACAATGAGCAGTTCTTC. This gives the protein CASSLVTSGDNEQFF.

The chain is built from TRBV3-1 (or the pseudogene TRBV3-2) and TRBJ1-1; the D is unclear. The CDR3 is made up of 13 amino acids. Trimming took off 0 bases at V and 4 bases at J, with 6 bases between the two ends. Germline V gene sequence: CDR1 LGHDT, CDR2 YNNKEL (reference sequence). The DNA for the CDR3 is TGTGCCAGCAGCCAAGATAGGTCCACTGAAGCTTTCTTT. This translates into CASSQDRSTEAFF.

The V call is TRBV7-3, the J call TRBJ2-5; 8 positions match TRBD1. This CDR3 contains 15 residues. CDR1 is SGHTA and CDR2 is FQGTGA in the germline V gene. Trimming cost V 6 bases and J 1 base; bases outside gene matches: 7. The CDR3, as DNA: TGTGCCAGCAGACCCGGGGACAGGCCCCAAGAGACCCAGTACTTC. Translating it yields CASRPGDRPQETQYF.

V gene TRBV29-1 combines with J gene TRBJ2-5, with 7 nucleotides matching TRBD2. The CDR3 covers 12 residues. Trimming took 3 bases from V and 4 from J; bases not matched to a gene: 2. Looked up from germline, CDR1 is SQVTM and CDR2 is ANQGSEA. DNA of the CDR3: TGCAGCGTTGATTCGGGGGGAGAGACCCAGTACTTC. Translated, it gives CSVDSGGETQYF. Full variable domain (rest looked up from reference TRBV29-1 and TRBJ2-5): SAVISQKPSRDICQRGTSLTIQCQVDSQVTMMFWYRQQPGQSLTLIATANQGSEATYESGFVIDKFPISRPNLTFSTLTVSNMSPEDSSIYLCSVDSGGETQYFGPGTRLLVL.

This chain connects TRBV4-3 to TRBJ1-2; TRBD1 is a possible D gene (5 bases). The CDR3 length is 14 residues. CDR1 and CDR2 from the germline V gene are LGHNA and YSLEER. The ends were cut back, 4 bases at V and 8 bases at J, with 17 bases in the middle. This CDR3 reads CASSLTAGRKGYTF. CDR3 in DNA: TGCGCCAGCAGCCTTACGGCAGGGAGGAAAGGCTACACCTTC.